This entry features one TCR beta chain sequence. These data are taken from a study of graft-versus-host responses after intestinal transplantation. The CDR3 runs to 16 residues. Trimming pared 3 bases from V and 6 bases from J, leaving 20 bases between. Looked up from germline, CDR1 is LNHDA and CDR2 is SQIVND (reference sequence). Clones were read by immunoSEQ multiplex PCR, and TCRdb kept only the in-frame ones, dropping some. The repertoire holds approximately 58,000 clones, with roughly 89% as singletons. The starting material was PBMCs, obtained 26 days after transplant. This sequence joins TRBV19 and TRBJ1-2; possibly TRBD1 for D (6 bases). The origin of this receptor is a human patient who received an intestinal transplant, so some T cells may come from the graft donor. CDR3 nucleotides: TGTGCCAGTAGTATCCTATTACAGGGTTTTATGGATGGCTACACCTTC. It codes for CASSILLQGFMDGYTF.